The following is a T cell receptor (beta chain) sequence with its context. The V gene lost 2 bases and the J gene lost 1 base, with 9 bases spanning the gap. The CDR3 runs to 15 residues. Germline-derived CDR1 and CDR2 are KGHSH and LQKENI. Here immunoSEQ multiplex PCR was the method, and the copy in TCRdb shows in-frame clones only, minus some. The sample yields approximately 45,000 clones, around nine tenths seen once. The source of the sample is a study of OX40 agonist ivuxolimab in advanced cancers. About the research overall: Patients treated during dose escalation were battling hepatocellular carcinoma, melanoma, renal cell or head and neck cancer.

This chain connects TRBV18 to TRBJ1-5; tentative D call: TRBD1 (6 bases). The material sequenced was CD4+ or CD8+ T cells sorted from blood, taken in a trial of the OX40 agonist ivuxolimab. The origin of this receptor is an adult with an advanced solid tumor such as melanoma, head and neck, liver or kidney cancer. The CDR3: CASSPGQLSNQPQHF. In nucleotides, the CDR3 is TGTGCCAGCTCACCAGGACAGCTCAGCAATCAGCCCCAGCATTTT. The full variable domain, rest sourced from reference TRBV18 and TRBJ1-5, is NAGVMQNPRHLVRRRGQEARLRCSPMKGHSHVYWYRQLPEEGLKFMVYLQKENIIDESGMPKERFSAEFPKEGPSILRIQQVVRGDSAAYFCASSPGQLSNQPQHFGDGTRLSIL.